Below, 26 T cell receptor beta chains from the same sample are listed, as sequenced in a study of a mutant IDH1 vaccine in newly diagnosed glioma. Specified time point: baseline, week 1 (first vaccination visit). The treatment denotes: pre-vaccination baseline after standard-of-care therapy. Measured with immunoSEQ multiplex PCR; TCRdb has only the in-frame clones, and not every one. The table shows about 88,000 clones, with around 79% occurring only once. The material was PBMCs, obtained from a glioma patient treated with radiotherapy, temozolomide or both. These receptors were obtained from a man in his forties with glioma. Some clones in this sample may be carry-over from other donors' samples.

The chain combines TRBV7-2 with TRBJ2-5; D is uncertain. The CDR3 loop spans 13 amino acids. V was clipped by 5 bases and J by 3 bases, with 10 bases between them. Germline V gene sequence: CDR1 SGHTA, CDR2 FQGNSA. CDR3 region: CASSPYTKETQYF. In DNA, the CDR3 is TGTGCCAGCAGCCCCTACACCAAAGAGACCCAGTACTTC.

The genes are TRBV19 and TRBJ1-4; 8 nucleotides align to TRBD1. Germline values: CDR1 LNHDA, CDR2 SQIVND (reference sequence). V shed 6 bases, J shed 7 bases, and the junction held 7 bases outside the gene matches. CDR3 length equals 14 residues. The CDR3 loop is CASRAAGGFEKLFF. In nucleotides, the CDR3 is TGTGCCAGTAGAGCGGCAGGGGGCTTTGAAAAACTGTTTTTT.

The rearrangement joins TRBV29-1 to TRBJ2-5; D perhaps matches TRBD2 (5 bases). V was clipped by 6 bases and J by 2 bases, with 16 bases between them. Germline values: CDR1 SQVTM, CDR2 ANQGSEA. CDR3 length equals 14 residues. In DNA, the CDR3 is TGCAGCGTCCCGCCCTACGGAGGTCAAGAGACCCAGTACTTC. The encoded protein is CSVPPYGGQETQYF.

DNA of the CDR3: TGTGCCAGCAGCTTGTTTGGTCAGCCCCAGCATTTT. Translated: CASSLFGQPQHF. This chain links TRBV5-6 with TRBJ1-5, with D unclear. The CDR3 runs 12 residues. Trimming removed 1 base at V and 6 bases at J, with 5 bases between. The germline gives CDR1 SGHDT, CDR2 YYEEEE.

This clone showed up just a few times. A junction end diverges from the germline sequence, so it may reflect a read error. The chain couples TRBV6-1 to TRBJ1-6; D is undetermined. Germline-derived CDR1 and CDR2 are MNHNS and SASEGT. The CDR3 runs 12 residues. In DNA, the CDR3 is TGTGCCAGCAGGGAAGTAAGGTCACCCCTCCACTTT. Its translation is CASREVRSPLHF.

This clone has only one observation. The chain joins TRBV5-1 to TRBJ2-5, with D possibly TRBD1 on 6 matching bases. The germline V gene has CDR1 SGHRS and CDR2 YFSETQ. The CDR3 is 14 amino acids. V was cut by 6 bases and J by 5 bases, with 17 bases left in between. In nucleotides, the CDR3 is TGCGCCAGCAACAGGGACCCAGGACGGGAGACCCAGTACTTC. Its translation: CASNRDPGRETQYF.

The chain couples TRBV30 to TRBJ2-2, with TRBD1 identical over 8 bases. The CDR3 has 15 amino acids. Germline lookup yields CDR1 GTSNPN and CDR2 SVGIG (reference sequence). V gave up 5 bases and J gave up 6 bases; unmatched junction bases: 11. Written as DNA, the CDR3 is TGTGCCTGGGGGCCCCCGGACAGGGCCTCCGGGGAGCTGTTTTTT. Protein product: CAWGPPDRASGELFF.

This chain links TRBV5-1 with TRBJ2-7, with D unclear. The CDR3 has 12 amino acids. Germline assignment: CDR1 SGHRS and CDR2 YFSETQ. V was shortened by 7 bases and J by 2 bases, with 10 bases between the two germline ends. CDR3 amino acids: CASGDNTYEQYF. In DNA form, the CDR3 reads TGCGCCAGCGGCGACAATACCTACGAGCAGTACTTC.

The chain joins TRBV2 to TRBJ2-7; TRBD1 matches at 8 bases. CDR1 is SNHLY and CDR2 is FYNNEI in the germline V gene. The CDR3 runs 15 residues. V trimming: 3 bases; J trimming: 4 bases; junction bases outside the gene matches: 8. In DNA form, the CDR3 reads TGTGCCAGCAGTGACTATGCAGGGGGCAAGTACGAGCAGTACTTC. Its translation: CASSDYAGGKYEQYF.

In DNA form, the CDR3 reads TGTGCCAGTAGTATAGCGGGGGCCGGCACTGAAGCTTTCTTT. This encodes CASSIAGAGTEAFF. The V gene is TRBV19, the J gene TRBJ1-1; tentatively, D is TRBD1 (6 bases). Trimming stripped 1 base from V and 4 bases from J, with 10 bases between. CDR3 size: 14 residues. CDR1 and CDR2 (germline): LNHDA, SQIVND (reference sequence).

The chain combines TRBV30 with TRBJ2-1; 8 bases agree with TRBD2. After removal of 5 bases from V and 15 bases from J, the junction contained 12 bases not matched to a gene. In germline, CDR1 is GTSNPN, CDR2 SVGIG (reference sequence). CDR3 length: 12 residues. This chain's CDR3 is CAWALQRGSWFF. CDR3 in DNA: TGTGCCTGGGCCCTACAGCGGGGGTCATGGTTCTTC.

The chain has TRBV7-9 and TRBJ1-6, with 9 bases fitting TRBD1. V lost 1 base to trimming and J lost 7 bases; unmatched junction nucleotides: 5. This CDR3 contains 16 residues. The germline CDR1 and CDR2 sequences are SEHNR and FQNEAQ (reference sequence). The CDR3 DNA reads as TGTGCCAGCAGCTTAGACAGGGGGCAGGGGAATTCACCCCTCCACTTT. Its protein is CASSLDRGQGNSPLHF.

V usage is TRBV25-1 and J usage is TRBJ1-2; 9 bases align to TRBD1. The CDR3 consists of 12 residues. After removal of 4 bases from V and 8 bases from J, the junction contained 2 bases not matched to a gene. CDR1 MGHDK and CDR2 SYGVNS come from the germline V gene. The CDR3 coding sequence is TGTGCCAGCAGTGGACAGGGGGGAGGCTACACCTTC. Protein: CASSGQGGGYTF.

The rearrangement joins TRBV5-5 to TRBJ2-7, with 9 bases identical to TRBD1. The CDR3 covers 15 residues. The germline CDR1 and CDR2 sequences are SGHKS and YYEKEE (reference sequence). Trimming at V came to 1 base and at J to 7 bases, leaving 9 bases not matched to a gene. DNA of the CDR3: TGTGCCAGCAGCTTGAACCCGACAGGGGGAGATGAGCAGTACTTC. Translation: CASSLNPTGGDEQYF.

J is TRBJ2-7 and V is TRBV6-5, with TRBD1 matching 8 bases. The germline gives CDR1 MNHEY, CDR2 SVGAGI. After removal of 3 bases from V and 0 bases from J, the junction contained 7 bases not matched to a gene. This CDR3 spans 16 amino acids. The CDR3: CASSYAGGVSSYEQYF. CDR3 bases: TGTGCCAGCAGTTATGCAGGGGGCGTTAGCTCCTACGAGCAGTACTTC.

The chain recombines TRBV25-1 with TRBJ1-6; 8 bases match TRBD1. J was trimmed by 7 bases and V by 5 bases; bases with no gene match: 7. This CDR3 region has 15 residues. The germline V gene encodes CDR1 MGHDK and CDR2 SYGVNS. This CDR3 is CASSQSDRDNSPLHF. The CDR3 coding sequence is TGTGCCAGCAGTCAGTCGGACAGGGACAATTCACCCCTCCACTTT.

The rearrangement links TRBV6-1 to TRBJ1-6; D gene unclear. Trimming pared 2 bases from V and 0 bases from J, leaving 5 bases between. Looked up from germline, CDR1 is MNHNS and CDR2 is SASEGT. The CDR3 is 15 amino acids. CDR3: CASSELSSYNSPLHF. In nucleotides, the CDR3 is TGTGCCAGCAGTGAACTTAGCTCCTATAATTCACCCCTCCACTTT.

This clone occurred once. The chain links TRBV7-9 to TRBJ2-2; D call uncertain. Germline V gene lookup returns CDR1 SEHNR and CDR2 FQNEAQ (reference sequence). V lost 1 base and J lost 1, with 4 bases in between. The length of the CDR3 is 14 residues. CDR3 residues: CASSLVQNTGELFF. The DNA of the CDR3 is TGTGCCAGCAGCTTAGTACAGAACACCGGGGAGCTGTTTTTT.

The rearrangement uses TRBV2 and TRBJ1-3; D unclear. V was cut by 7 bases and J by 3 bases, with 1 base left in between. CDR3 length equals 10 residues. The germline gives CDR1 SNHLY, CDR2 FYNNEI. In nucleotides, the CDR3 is TGTGCCAGCAATGGAAACACCATATATTTT. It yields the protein CASNGNTIYF.

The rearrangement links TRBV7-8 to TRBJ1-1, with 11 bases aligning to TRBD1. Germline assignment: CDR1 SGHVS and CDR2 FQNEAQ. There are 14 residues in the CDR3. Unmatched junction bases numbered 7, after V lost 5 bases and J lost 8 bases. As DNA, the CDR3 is TGTGCCAGCAGCCCCCGGACAGGGGGCTACGAAGCTTTCTTT. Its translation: CASSPRTGGYEAFF. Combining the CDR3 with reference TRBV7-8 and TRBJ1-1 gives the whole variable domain GAGVSQSPRYKVAKRGQDVALRCDPISGHVSLFWYQQALGQGPEFLTYFQNEAQLDKSGLPSDRFFAERPEGSVSTLKIQRTQQEDSAVYLCASSPRTGGYEAFFGQGTRLTVV.

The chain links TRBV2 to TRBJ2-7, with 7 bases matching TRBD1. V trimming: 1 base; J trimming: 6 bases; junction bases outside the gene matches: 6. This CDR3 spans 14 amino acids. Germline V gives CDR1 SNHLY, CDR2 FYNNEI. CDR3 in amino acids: CASSEVVQGREQYF. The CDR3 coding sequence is TGTGCCAGCAGTGAAGTCGTACAGGGGCGCGAGCAGTACTTC.

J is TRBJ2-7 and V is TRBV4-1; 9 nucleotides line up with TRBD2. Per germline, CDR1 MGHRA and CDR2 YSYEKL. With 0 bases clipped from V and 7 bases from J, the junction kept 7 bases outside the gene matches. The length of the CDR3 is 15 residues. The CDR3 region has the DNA TGCGCCAGCAGCCAAGAAGGGACTAGCCGGGGGGAGCAGTACTTC. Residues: CASSQEGTSRGEQYF.

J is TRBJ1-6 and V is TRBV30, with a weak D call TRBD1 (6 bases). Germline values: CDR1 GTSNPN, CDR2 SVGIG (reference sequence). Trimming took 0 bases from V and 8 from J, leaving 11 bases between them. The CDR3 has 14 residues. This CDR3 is CAWSVGRGYSPLHF. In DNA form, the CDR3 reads TGTGCCTGGAGTGTAGGTAGGGGGTATTCACCCCTCCACTTT.

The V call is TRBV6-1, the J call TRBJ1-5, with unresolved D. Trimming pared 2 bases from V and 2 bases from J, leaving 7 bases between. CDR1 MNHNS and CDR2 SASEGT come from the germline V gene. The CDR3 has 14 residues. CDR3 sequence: CASSELAGNQPQHF. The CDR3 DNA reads TGTGCCAGCAGTGAATTGGCAGGCAATCAGCCCCAGCATTTT.

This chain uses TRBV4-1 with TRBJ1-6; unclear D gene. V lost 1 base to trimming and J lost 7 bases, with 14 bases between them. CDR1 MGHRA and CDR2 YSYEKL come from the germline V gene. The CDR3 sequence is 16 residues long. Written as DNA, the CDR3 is TGCGCCAGCAGCCAAGTCAGTCTCCTCTACAATTCACCCCTCCACTTT. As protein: CASSQVSLLYNSPLHF.

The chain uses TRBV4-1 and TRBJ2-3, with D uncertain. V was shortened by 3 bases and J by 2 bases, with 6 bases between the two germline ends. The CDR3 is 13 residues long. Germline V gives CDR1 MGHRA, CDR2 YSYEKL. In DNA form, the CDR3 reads TGCGCCAGCAGCCATTCCTACACAGATACGCAGTATTTT. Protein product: CASSHSYTDTQYF.